The 26 T cell receptor beta chains in this list originate from one sample, sequenced in a study of blood T cell repertoires in COVID-19. The protocol was immunoSEQ multiplex PCR, while the TCRdb copy is restricted to in-frame clones and leaves out a portion. There are some 200,000 clones in the sample; 94% occur only once, and roughly 0.7% lies in the top ten. Source material: peripheral blood. Receptor source: a man aged 30-40 years with COVID-19, enrolled during active disease.

Only one count was recorded for this clone. The chain links TRBV9 to TRBJ2-1; 8 bases match TRBD1. CDR1 and CDR2 (germline): SGDLS, YYNGEE. The length of the CDR3 is 13 residues. V shed 1 base and J 9 bases; nucleotides not matched to a gene: 3. The CDR3, as DNA: TGTGCCAGCAGCGTACAGGGGGCCGGTGAGCAGTTCTTC. Its translation is CASSVQGAGEQFF. Based on the CDR3 plus reference TRBV9 and TRBJ2-1, the full variable domain is DSGVTQTPKHLITATGQRVTLRCSPRSGDLSVYWYQQSLDQGLQFLIQYYNGEERAKGNILERFSAQQFPDLHSELNLSSLELGDSALYFCASSVQGAGEQFFGPGTRLTVL.

V is TRBV4-2 and J is TRBJ2-5; 7 nucleotides line up with TRBD2. CDR3 length equals 17 residues. Trimming removed 0 bases from V and 2 bases from J; junction bases left unmatched: 9. Germline V CDR1 and CDR2: LGHNA, YNFKEQ. The CDR3 spells CASSQDRASGLQETQYF. CDR3 coding DNA: TGTGCCAGCAGCCAAGATCGAGCTAGCGGACTACAAGAGACCCAGTACTTC.

V is TRBV11-2 and J is TRBJ2-3; 14 bases map to TRBD2. The CDR3 length is 18 residues. V lost 2 bases to trimming and J lost 5 bases; unmatched junction nucleotides: 9. The germline gives CDR1 SGHAT, CDR2 FQNNGV. CDR3 nucleotides: TGTGCCAGCAGCTTACGACTAGCGGGGGGGCAGGAAGGAGATACGCAGTATTTT. It is translated as CASSLRLAGGQEGDTQYF. The full variable domain, its missing parts supplied by reference TRBV11-2 and TRBJ2-3, is EAGVAQSPRYKIIEKRQSVAFWCNPISGHATLYWYQQILGQGPKLLIQFQNNGVVDDSQLPKDRFSAERLKGVDSTLKIQPAKLEDSAVYLCASSLRLAGGQEGDTQYFGPGTRLTVL.

The CDR3 nucleotides are TGTGCCATCAGCGGACAGGGTGATCAGCCCCAGCATTTT. This sequence encodes CAISGQGDQPQHF. This chain links TRBV10-3 with TRBJ1-5; 8 positions agree with TRBD1. CDR1 is ENHRY, CDR2 SYGVKD, per germline. This CDR3 spans 13 amino acids. Losses at the gene ends were 6 bases for V and 5 bases for J; bases not matched to a gene: 3.

The V gene is TRBV2, the J gene TRBJ1-5; D is possibly TRBD1 (6 bases). Germline V gene sequence: CDR1 SNHLY, CDR2 FYNNEI. The germline V and J ends were trimmed by 4 bases and 0 bases, with 10 bases remaining between them. The CDR3 runs 15 residues. CDR3 sequence (DNA): TGTGCCAGCAGTGCAGGGGATTATAGCAATCAGCCCCAGCATTTT. Amino acid sequence: CASSAGDYSNQPQHF.

As DNA, the CDR3 is TGTGCCAGCACCCGGACAGACAACTATGGCTACACCTTC. This translates into CASTRTDNYGYTF. The V gene is TRBV12-3 or TRBV12-4, the J gene TRBJ1-2, with a weak D call TRBD1 (6 bases). The CDR3 is made up of 13 amino acids. V was pared by 7 bases and J by 2 bases, with 11 bases between.

The CDR3 DNA is TGTGCCAGCTCACCTCGAACAGGGCCCGACAATGAGCAGTTCTTC. Its protein is CASSPRTGPDNEQFF. The gene calls are TRBV18 and TRBJ2-1, with TRBD1 as a possible D gene (6 bases). The CDR3 loop spans 15 amino acids. Between the trimmed V and J ends, which lost 3 bases and 5 bases, there was a span of 14 bases. Germline lookup yields CDR1 KGHSH and CDR2 LQKENI.

This rearrangement joins TRBV5-6 to TRBJ2-3; TRBD2 agrees at 11 bases. CDR1 is SGHDT, CDR2 YYEEEE, per germline. The CDR3 runs 18 residues. The V and J ends lost 6 bases and 2 bases, in that order; junction bases with no gene match: 14. The CDR3: CASIPWASGGLYTDTQYF. The CDR3 coding sequence is TGTGCCAGCATACCCTGGGCTAGCGGGGGGCTTTACACAGATACGCAGTATTTT.

J is TRBJ2-5 and V is TRBV3-1 (or the pseudogene TRBV3-2); 9 positions agree with TRBD2. Germline trimming cut 4 bases from V and 3 bases from J; bases unmatched to any gene: 6. Germline loops: CDR1 LGHDT, CDR2 YNNKEL (reference sequence). CDR3 length equals 15 residues. CDR3 loop: CASSLAGDPKETQYF. DNA of the CDR3: TGTGCCAGCAGCCTAGCGGGGGACCCCAAAGAGACCCAGTACTTC.

The V gene is TRBV19, the J gene TRBJ1-1; 7 nucleotides line up with TRBD1. The ends lost 7 bases at V and 0 bases at J; junction bases unmatched: 5. The CDR3 extends over 14 amino acids. Germline V gene data show CDR1 as LNHDA and CDR2 as SQIVND (reference sequence). DNA for the CDR3: TGTGCCAGTACCTGGGACAGTATGAACACTGAAGCTTTCTTT. Protein sequence: CASTWDSMNTEAFF.

V is TRBV24-1 and J is TRBJ2-3; 9 nucleotides match TRBD1. Germline V CDR1 and CDR2: KGHDR, SFDVKD. The V gene end was trimmed by 5 bases and the J gene end by 1 base; junction bases not matched to a gene: 6. CDR3 size: 16 residues. CDR3 amino acids: CATSGTRDRGTDTQYF. The CDR3 DNA sequence: TGTGCCACCAGTGGTACGAGGGACAGGGGCACAGATACGCAGTATTTT.

This sequence joins TRBV5-1 and TRBJ1-2; a weak D match, TRBD1 (6 bases). Per the germline V gene, CDR1 is SGHRS and CDR2 is YFSETQ. V was clipped by 0 bases and J by 6 bases, with 9 bases between them. The CDR3 is made up of 13 amino acids. CDR3 nucleotides: TGCGCCAGCAGCTTGGGACAGGCGGATGGCTACACCTTC. Translation gives CASSLGQADGYTF.

This clone was observed a single time. V and J are TRBV5-6 and TRBJ1-4, with D possibly being TRBD1 (5 bases). V dropped 2 bases and J dropped 7 bases, with 12 bases sitting between them. Germline V lookup: CDR1 SGHDT, CDR2 YYEEEE. This CDR3 has 14 residues. The CDR3 protein is CASSLQVESEKLFF. DNA for the CDR3: TGTGCCAGCAGCTTACAGGTCGAGAGTGAAAAACTGTTTTTT.

V usage is TRBV5-6 and J usage is TRBJ2-7, with D perhaps TRBD1 (6 bases). In germline, CDR1 is SGHDT, CDR2 YYEEEE. V was shortened by 1 base and J by 2 bases, with 16 bases between the two germline ends. This CDR3 spans 16 amino acids. The CDR3 is CASSLRGSSFTYEQYF. The CDR3 DNA reads as TGTGCCAGCAGCTTGAGGGGGTCGTCCTTTACCTACGAGCAGTACTTC.

The V call is TRBV10-1, the J call TRBJ2-2, with D possibly TRBD1 on 6 matching bases. The CDR3 covers 15 residues. Trimming removed 4 bases from V and 7 bases from J, with 16 bases in between. Per germline, CDR1 WNHNN and CDR2 SYGVQD (reference sequence). CDR3 sequence reads: CASSATGTRNGELFF. Here the CDR3 DNA reads TGCGCCAGCAGTGCAACTGGGACACGCAACGGGGAGCTGTTTTTT.

Concerning this clone itself: One junction end disagrees with the germline gene, perhaps due to a read error. The chain employs TRBV13 and TRBJ2-5; 9 nucleotides agree with TRBD1. Germline values: CDR1 PRHDT, CDR2 FYEKMQ (reference sequence). This CDR3 contains 17 residues. The CDR3 here is CASSLRGQGRYQETQYF. The CDR3 DNA sequence: TGTGCCAGCAGCTTAAGGGGACAGGGCCGGTACCAGGAGACCCAGTACTTC.

This chain uses TRBV10-3 with TRBJ2-2; 10 bases line up with TRBD2. The CDR3 spans 16 residues. Trimming cost V 8 bases and J 4 bases; bases outside gene matches: 10. Germline CDR1 is ENHRY and CDR2 is SYGVKD. CDR3 loop: CAISPSGGASTGELFF. CDR3 coding DNA: TGTGCCATCTCCCCGAGCGGGGGGGCCTCCACCGGGGAGCTGTTTTTT.

The chain has TRBV30 and TRBJ1-2; TRBD1 aligns across 10 bases. The CDR3 totals 13 residues. Germline trimming cut 5 bases from V and 2 bases from J; bases unmatched to any gene: 2. CDR1 GTSNPN and CDR2 SVGIG come from the germline V gene (reference sequence). The CDR3 spells CAWGQGVNYGYTF. DNA for the CDR3: TGTGCCTGGGGACAGGGGGTAAACTATGGCTACACCTTC.

The gene calls are TRBV6-6 and TRBJ1-5; 8 bases are a match to TRBD1. The CDR3 consists of 19 residues. CDR1 and CDR2 (germline): MNHNY, SVGAGI (reference sequence). V trimming: 7 bases; J trimming: 1 base; junction bases outside the gene matches: 18. CDR3 protein: CASIRTASTGVGSNQPQHF. The CDR3 DNA follows: TGTGCCAGCATTCGAACGGCTTCGACAGGGGTTGGGAGCAATCAGCCCCAGCATTTT.

The chain links TRBV7-2 to TRBJ1-1, with TRBD1 matching 9 bases. Per the germline V gene, CDR1 is SGHTA and CDR2 is FQGNSA. This CDR3 has 13 residues. Trimming cost V 2 bases and J 10 bases; bases outside gene matches: 5. As DNA, the CDR3 is TGTGCCAGCAGCTTATATGGGACAGGGACAGCTTTCTTT. It is translated as CASSLYGTGTAFF.

This chain links TRBV30 with TRBJ1-5; no clear D. Trimming pared 2 bases from V and 0 bases from J, leaving 5 bases between. CDR3 size: 13 residues. The V gene's germline CDR1 is GTSNPN and CDR2 SVGIG (reference sequence). Written as DNA, the CDR3 is TGTGCCTGGAGTCGGGATAGCAATCAGCCCCAGCATTTT. It specifies CAWSRDSNQPQHF.

The rearrangement joins TRBV6-5 to TRBJ2-7; perhaps TRBD2 as D (5 bases). Germline V gene sequence: CDR1 MNHEY, CDR2 SVGAGI. V was cut by 4 bases and J by 6 bases, with 7 bases left in between. This CDR3 is built from 11 residues. The CDR3 region is CASSFGSEQYF. DNA of the CDR3: TGTGCCAGCAGTTTTGGGAGCGAGCAGTACTTC.

V gene TRBV2 combines with J gene TRBJ2-3; D may be TRBD1 (6 bases). Trimming left V 3 bases short and J 5 bases short, with 18 bases between. The germline V gene has CDR1 SNHLY and CDR2 FYNNEI. The CDR3 has 16 amino acids. In DNA, the CDR3 is TGTGCCAGCAGTGATGTGCCTACAGGGCTCGGAGATACGCAGTATTTT. Protein sequence: CASSDVPTGLGDTQYF.

The chain has TRBV6-5 and TRBJ1-4, with D possibly matching TRBD1 (5 bases). The germline V and J ends were trimmed by 6 bases and 8 bases, with 19 bases remaining between them. The CDR3 loop spans 15 amino acids. Germline CDR1 MNHEY, CDR2 SVGAGI. The CDR3: CASSALRGREEKLFF. The CDR3 coding sequence is TGTGCCAGCAGCGCCCTGAGGGGCCGGGAGGAAAAACTGTTTTTT.

A note on this clone: This same CDR3 is encoded by further DNA sequences in the sample. The V gene is TRBV11-3, the J gene TRBJ2-5; unclear D gene. Germline V gene data show CDR1 as SGHNT and CDR2 as YENEEA. V lost 2 bases to trimming and J lost 4 bases, with 8 bases between them. CDR3 length equals 13 residues. Written as DNA, the CDR3 is TGTGCCAGCAGCTTACGGGTCGGAGAGACCCAGTACTTC. Protein: CASSLRVGETQYF.

The gene calls are TRBV27 and TRBJ1-6, with D possibly being TRBD1 (5 bases). The CDR3 covers 15 residues. Germline lookup yields CDR1 MNHEY and CDR2 SMNVEV (reference sequence). V dropped 6 bases and J dropped 3 bases, with 12 bases sitting between them. CDR3 amino acids: CASSPNRIYNSPLHF. CDR3 nucleotides: TGTGCCAGCAGCCCAAACAGGATCTATAATTCACCCCTCCACTTT.